This T cell receptor (beta chain) was identified during a study of OX40 agonist ivuxolimab in advanced cancers. Study as a whole: Ivuxolimab, an antibody that agonizes OX40 (CD134), was administered to the patients. Study results and caveats: Normalized T-cell clonal expansion was also low in a subset of nonresponders. The work left the antigen specificity of expanded peripheral T cells undetermined.

Method: immunoSEQ multiplex PCR; TCRdb's copy keeps in-frame clones and lacks some. Among 100,000 to 110,000 clones, 70% to 90% were seen once, and the ten largest hold about 0.15%. As concerns this clone: Its matching antigen is unknown.

Germline CDR1 is LNHNV and CDR2 is YYDKDF (reference sequence). The CDR3 covers 16 residues. With V trimmed by 2 bases and J by 3 bases, 8 bases remained unmatched. The sampling schedule covered blood at baseline, cycle 4 day 1, and cycle 7 day 1. The sequencing here drew on CD4+ or CD8+ T cells sorted from blood, taken in a trial of the OX40 agonist ivuxolimab. The clonotype originates from an adult with an advanced solid tumor such as melanoma, head and neck, liver or kidney cancer. This rearrangement joins TRBV15 to TRBJ2-5, with 8 bases matching TRBD2. The chain's CDR3 is CATSRYKRGIKETQYF. In DNA form, the CDR3 reads TGTGCCACCAGCAGATATAAGCGGGGGATTAAAGAGACCCAGTACTTC.